This is a list of T cell receptor beta chains from one sample in a study of a mutant IDH1 vaccine in newly diagnosed glioma. Sequenced by immunoSEQ multiplex PCR; TCRdb stores in-frame clones only, minus some. This sample has about 30,000 clones, with around 80% found just once. Antigen specificity for these receptors is unknown. Material: PBMCs, obtained from a glioma patient whose treatment included an IDH1 peptide vaccine. The receptor set was obtained from a woman in her 40s with glioma. Each CDR3 is given with its conserved first and last residue. A D gene is named only where the DNA matches it firmly. Only some rows state a clone size, as once, few, many or a class for expanded clones.

DNA: TGTGCCTGGAGGAGAAGCAGGGGGCGGAATGAGCAGTTCTTC
CDR3: CAWRRSRGRNEQFF
D: TRBD1
J: TRBJ2-1
size: .
V: TRBV30

DNA: TGTGCCAGCAGTGAAACGGTAGGAGCCGAGCAGTACTTC
CDR3: CASSETVGAEQYF
D: .
J: TRBJ2-7
size: .
V: TRBV6-1

DNA: TGCGCCAGCAGCCAGGACGTAGTTAGCACTGAAGCTTTCTTT
CDR3: CASSQDVVSTEAFF
D: .
J: TRBJ1-1
size: .
V: TRBV5-1

DNA: TGTGCCAGCAGTAAGGGACAGGGTCCACAAGAGACCCAGTACTTC
CDR3: CASSKGQGPQETQYF
D: TRBD1
J: TRBJ2-5
size: .
V: TRBV2

DNA: TGTGCCAGCAGCCGTCAGACAGGGGGGAACTCCTACGAGCAGTACTTC
CDR3: CASSRQTGGNSYEQYF
D: TRBD1
J: TRBJ2-7
size: .
V: TRBV4-2

DNA: TGCGCCAGCAGCTTGGAGGGAGGACAGCCCCAGCATTTT
CDR3: CASSLEGGQPQHF
D: .
J: TRBJ1-5
size: .
V: TRBV5-1

DNA: TGCGCCAGCAGCTTGGAGGGGGGCGATCAGCCCCAGCATTTT
CDR3: CASSLEGGDQPQHF
D: .
J: TRBJ1-5
size: .
V: TRBV5-1

DNA: TGTGCCAGCTCACCAATGGCTAACACTGAAGCTTTCTTT
CDR3: CASSPMANTEAFF
D: .
J: TRBJ1-1
size: .
V: TRBV18

DNA: TGCGCCAGCAGTGAGTCGCGTTGTGATACGCAGTATTTT
CDR3: CASSESRCDTQYF
D: .
J: TRBJ2-3
size: .
V: TRBV10-1

DNA: TGTGCCAGCAGTTACCACAGGGGATACACTGAAGCTTTCTTT
CDR3: CASSYHRGYTEAFF
D: TRBD1
J: TRBJ1-1
size: once
V: TRBV27

DNA: TGTGCCAGCAGTTCCCCTCACAGGGGTGCCGGGGAGCTGTTTTTT
CDR3: CASSSPHRGAGELFF
D: TRBD1
J: TRBJ2-2
size: once
V: TRBV6-5

DNA: TGTGCCAGTAGTATCACCGGGACTAGCGGGGGACAAGAGACCCAGTACTTC
CDR3: CASSITGTSGGQETQYF
D: TRBD2
J: TRBJ2-5
size: .
V: TRBV19

DNA: TGTGCCACCCAGGGCGACGCCGAGCAGTACTTC
CDR3: CATQGDAEQYF
D: .
J: TRBJ2-7
size: once
V: TRBV6-5

DNA: TGTGCCAGTAGTATATTTGGGGGCTCCACCTACGAGCAGTACTTC
CDR3: CASSIFGGSTYEQYF
D: .
J: TRBJ2-7
size: once
V: TRBV19

DNA: TGTGCCAGCAGCCTGGAGGTCCTCTCCTACGAGCAGTACTTC
CDR3: CASSLEVLSYEQYF
D: .
J: TRBJ2-7
size: few
V: TRBV21-1

DNA: TGTGCCAGCAGCTTCGGACTAGCGGGGGCCGGGAGGGAGACCCAGTACTTC
CDR3: CASSFGLAGAGRETQYF
D: TRBD2
J: TRBJ2-5
size: .
V: TRBV11-2

DNA: TGTGCCAGCAGACCCGGACAGAACTATGGCTACACCTTC
CDR3: CASRPGQNYGYTF
D: .
J: TRBJ1-2
size: .
V: TRBV2

DNA: TGTGCCTGGAGTTCCAGGGGGCACACTGAAGCTTTCTTT
CDR3: CAWSSRGHTEAFF
D: TRBD1
J: TRBJ1-1
size: .
V: TRBV30

DNA: TGCGCCAGCAGCCAAGGATCCTCCATGAACACTGAAGCTTTCTTT
CDR3: CASSQGSSMNTEAFF
D: .
J: TRBJ1-1
size: .
V: TRBV4-1

DNA: TGCAGTGCTAGAGTGTTAAACACCATATATTTT
CDR3: CSARVLNTIYF
D: .
J: TRBJ1-3
size: .
V: TRBV20-1

DNA: TGCAGCGTTGCAATGCATCTGCCGGGGTACAATGAGCAGTTCTTC
CDR3: CSVAMHLPGYNEQFF
D: .
J: TRBJ2-1
size: .
V: TRBV29-1

DNA: TGTGCCACCAGCACGTCTCGCGGGGCCCAAGAGACCCAGTACTTC
CDR3: CATSTSRGAQETQYF
D: .
J: TRBJ2-5
size: .
V: TRBV15

DNA: TGCGCCAGCAGCCAAGAAGGGGCCAGGGCTGGTGCTGAAGCTTTCTTT
CDR3: CASSQEGARAGAEAFF
D: .
J: TRBJ1-1
size: once
V: TRBV4-1

DNA: TGCGCCAGCAGCCAAGCAGGGCTCGGAAACACCATATATTTT
CDR3: CASSQAGLGNTIYF
D: .
J: TRBJ1-3
size: .
V: TRBV4-1

DNA: TGTGCCAGCAGCCTGTGGACAGCCTCCGCCGGAAACACCATATATTTT
CDR3: CASSLWTASAGNTIYF
D: .
J: TRBJ1-3
size: few
V: TRBV7-8

DNA: TGTGCCAGCAGCTTGGGGCAGGGGGCCTACGAGCAGTACTTC
CDR3: CASSLGQGAYEQYF
D: TRBD1
J: TRBJ2-7
size: .
V: TRBV5-6

DNA: TGTGCCAGCAGCCACGATCGGGGCCAAGAGACCCAGTACTTC
CDR3: CASSHDRGQETQYF
D: .
J: TRBJ2-5
size: once
V: TRBV5-8

DNA: TGTGCCAGCAGTGTAAAGGCAGGGAGCCCAGATACGCAGTATTTT
CDR3: CASSVKAGSPDTQYF
D: .
J: TRBJ2-3
size: .
V: TRBV25-1

DNA: TGTGCCAGCAGCCCCGGGCCCAACTACGAGCAGTACTTC
CDR3: CASSPGPNYEQYF
D: .
J: TRBJ2-7
size: .
V: TRBV7-6

DNA: TGCGCCAGCCAAAGATCGAGCGGGGAGAACACCGGGGAGCTGTTTTTT
CDR3: CASQRSSGENTGELFF
D: TRBD2
J: TRBJ2-2
size: .
V: TRBV5-1

DNA: TGTGCCAGCAGCAGGAACACTGAAGCTTTCTTT
CDR3: CASSRNTEAFF
D: .
J: TRBJ1-1
size: .
V: TRBV6-8

DNA: TGTGCCAGCAGCCACGGACAGGGTGATGGCTACACCTTC
CDR3: CASSHGQGDGYTF
D: TRBD1
J: TRBJ1-2
size: .
V: TRBV9

DNA: TGCGCCAGCAGCTCAGCAGGGGGACAGGGGAACACTGAAGCTTTCTTT
CDR3: CASSSAGGQGNTEAFF
D: TRBD1
J: TRBJ1-1
size: .
V: TRBV5-1

DNA: TGCGCCAGCAGCCTCGGGACAGTCACCGGGGAGCTGTTTTTT
CDR3: CASSLGTVTGELFF
D: TRBD1
J: TRBJ2-2
size: .
V: TRBV4-3

DNA: TGTGCCAGCAGTTACTCGAGCGGGGGTGTCTCCTACGAGCAGTACTTC
CDR3: CASSYSSGGVSYEQYF
D: TRBD2
J: TRBJ2-7
size: .
V: TRBV6-5

DNA: TGCAGCGCTCAAGAGGCAGGAGGGCCAATAAACACTGAAGCTTTCTTT
CDR3: CSAQEAGGPINTEAFF
D: .
J: TRBJ1-1
size: .
V: TRBV29-1

DNA: TGCGCCAGCAGGCTAAGCGGGGACACCTCGTCCGGTGTCCTGACTTTC
CDR3: CASRLSGDTSSGVLTF
D: .
J: TRBJ2-6
size: once
V: TRBV4-1

DNA: TGCGCCAGCAGCTTGGAGGGGTTCACTGAAGCTTTCTTT
CDR3: CASSLEGFTEAFF
D: .
J: TRBJ1-1
size: .
V: TRBV5-1

DNA: TGCGCCAGCAGCTCCGACGGAGGGAAACCCGGCGAGCAGTTCTTC
CDR3: CASSSDGGKPGEQFF
D: .
J: TRBJ2-1
size: .
V: TRBV5-1

DNA: TGTGCCAGCAGCCAACCCGCCGGTCGCACCGGGGAGCTGTTTTTT
CDR3: CASSQPAGRTGELFF
D: .
J: TRBJ2-2
size: .
V: TRBV14

DNA: TGTGCCATCAGTGAGTCGGGACAGGGGCTAAACTACAATGAGCAGTTCTTC
CDR3: CAISESGQGLNYNEQFF
D: TRBD1
J: TRBJ2-1
size: .
V: TRBV10-3

DNA: TGTGCCAGCAGCGTAGCTTTGTCGGGGGCCCCATTTGCCTTC
CDR3: CASSVALSGAPFAF
D: .
J: TRBJ1-2
size: once
V: TRBV9

DNA: TGCGCCAGCAGCTTGGGTGGGGACACCATCCTCCCAATCTATGGCTACACCTTC
CDR3: CASSLGGDTILPIYGYTF
D: .
J: TRBJ1-2
size: .
V: TRBV5-1

DNA: TGTGCCAGCCACGACAGGGAATCGGGTGGCTACACCTTC
CDR3: CASHDRESGGYTF
D: TRBD1
J: TRBJ1-2
size: .
V: TRBV6-6

DNA: TGTGCCAGTAGTGGGCAGTTTAGCAATCAGCCCCAGCATTTT
CDR3: CASSGQFSNQPQHF
D: .
J: TRBJ1-5
size: .
V: TRBV19

DNA: TGTGCCAGCACCAGGGGAAGCTCCTATAATTCACCCCTCCACTTT
CDR3: CASTRGSSYNSPLHF
D: .
J: TRBJ1-6
size: once
V: TRBV6-1

DNA: TGTGCCAGCAGCTTAGTCGGCAGCACCGGGGAGCTGTTTTTT
CDR3: CASSLVGSTGELFF
D: .
J: TRBJ2-2
size: .
V: TRBV11-2

DNA: TGTGCCTTCTCTGGGGACTATGGCTACACCTTC
CDR3: CAFSGDYGYTF
D: .
J: TRBJ1-2
size: few
V: TRBV2

DNA: TGCGCCAGCAGCTTACGACCGGGACTTAAATGGGAGACCCAGTACTTC
CDR3: CASSLRPGLKWETQYF
D: .
J: TRBJ2-5
size: once
V: TRBV5-1

DNA: TGTGCCAGCAGTAAGCGGACAGGGCTCTACGAGCAGTACTTC
CDR3: CASSKRTGLYEQYF
D: TRBD1
J: TRBJ2-7
size: .
V: TRBV6-5

DNA: TGTGCCAGTAGTTACGGGGTGCCCTTAGACGGTCAGCCCCAGCATTTT
CDR3: CASSYGVPLDGQPQHF
D: .
J: TRBJ1-5
size: .
V: TRBV19

DNA: TGTGCCAGCAGTGAGTCTCGACAGGGAAACACTGAAGCTTTCTTT
CDR3: CASSESRQGNTEAFF
D: TRBD1
J: TRBJ1-1
size: few
V: TRBV25-1

DNA: TGTGCCAGCAGCTTAATCCGAACCTATGGCTACACCTTC
CDR3: CASSLIRTYGYTF
D: .
J: TRBJ1-2
size: .
V: TRBV7-9

DNA: TGTGCCAGCAGCGGGGGGACAGGGGGCCTTAGGAATTCACCCCTCCACTTT
CDR3: CASSGGTGGLRNSPLHF
D: TRBD1
J: TRBJ1-6
size: .
V: TRBV9

DNA: TGTGCCACCAGCAGATTCCCAAAATCAGGAGAAAAACTGTTTTTT
CDR3: CATSRFPKSGEKLFF
D: .
J: TRBJ1-4
size: .
V: TRBV15

DNA: TGTGCCAGCAGCTTAGCCGACACGAACACTGAAGCTTTCTTT
CDR3: CASSLADTNTEAFF
D: .
J: TRBJ1-1
size: .
V: TRBV7-6

DNA: TGTGCCAGTCGACAGGGAGCTAACTATGGCTACACCTTC
CDR3: CASRQGANYGYTF
D: TRBD1
J: TRBJ1-2
size: .
V: TRBV9